The 29 T cell receptor beta chains presented below share a single source sample, sequenced in a study of patients and donors after allogeneic stem cell transplantation. TCRdb processed the RT-PCR reads anew with MiXCR; each CDR3 protein has one entry. The table shows about 230,000 distinct CDR3 sequences, with roughly 15% occurring only once. Sequences were obtained from blood, either unsorted or a sorted T cell fraction (not recorded which). These receptors were taken from a human donor who was either an allogeneic HSCT recipient or a stem cell or donor lymphocyte infusion donor (not recorded which). It is not recorded whose cells these are; they may come from a transplant donor.

This clonotype was observed a few times. The CDR3 DNA reads as TGTGCCAGCAGCTTGCAAATCGACTTACAAGAGACCCAGTACTTC. As protein: CASSLQIDLQETQYF. This chain links TRBV7-8 with TRBJ2-5; no firm D call. Per germline, CDR1 SGHVS and CDR2 FQNEAQ. The CDR3 is 15 residues long. Trimming stripped 3 bases from V and 2 bases from J, with 13 bases between.

V gene TRBV6-1 combines with J gene TRBJ2-3; 12 bases map to TRBD2. Per germline, CDR1 MNHNS and CDR2 SASEGT. V lost 6 bases and J lost 2; bases outside the gene matches: 3. This CDR3 has 15 amino acids. CDR3 sequence reads: CASSGLAGFTDTQYF. The CDR3 nucleotides are TGTGCCAGCAGCGGACTAGCGGGGTTCACAGATACGCAGTATTTT.

This clonotype was observed a handful of times. This chain connects TRBV9 to TRBJ2-4; perhaps TRBD1 as D (5 bases). The ends were cut back, 0 bases at V and 8 bases at J, with 12 bases in the middle. Germline lookup yields CDR1 SGDLS and CDR2 YYNGEE. The CDR3 is 14 residues long. The CDR3 DNA is TGTGCCAGCAGCGTAGATTTGGGCAGGGACATTCAGTACTTC. This translates into CASSVDLGRDIQYF.

This clonotype came up once. The conserved phenylalanine or tryptophan is not found at the CDR3 terminus, so this likely reflects a read error. This chain uses TRBV9 with TRBJ2-3; 8 nucleotides align to TRBD2. This CDR3 contains 14 residues. V shed 6 bases and J 6 bases; nucleotides not matched to a gene: 9. CDR1 and CDR2 from the germline V gene are SGDLS and YYNGEE. The CDR3 spells CASTRTSWGDTQYI. DNA of the CDR3: TGTGCCAGCACCCGGACTAGCTGGGGGGATACGCAGTATATT.

About this clonotype itself: The junction differs from germline at one of its ends, possibly a read error. V is TRBV5-5 and J is TRBJ1-1; D not certain. CDR1 and CDR2 (germline): SGHKS, YYEKEE (reference sequence). The CDR3 extends over 14 amino acids. The DNA for the CDR3 is TGTGCCAGCACCTTGCCCTCGTCGAACACTGAAGCTTTCTTT. Residues: CASTLPSSNTEAFF.

This clonotype came up many times. The chain recombines TRBV19 with TRBJ2-2; 10 nucleotides align to TRBD2. The germline V gene has CDR1 LNHDA and CDR2 SQIVND (reference sequence). The CDR3 totals 16 residues. V was pared by 4 bases and J by 6 bases, with 8 bases of the junction left unmatched. CDR3 nucleotide sequence: TGTGCCAGTAGTACCCAGCGGGAGGGCCGGGCCGGGGAGCTGTTTTTT. Translated: CASSTQREGRAGELFF. Based on the CDR3 plus reference TRBV19 and TRBJ2-2, the full variable domain is DGGITQSPKYLFRKEGQNVTLSCEQNLNHDAMYWYRQDPGQGLRLIYYSQIVNDFQKGDIAEGYSVSREKKESFPLTVTSAQKNPTAFYLCASSTQREGRAGELFFGEGSRLTVL.

This sequence joins TRBV7-8 and TRBJ1-1; no reliable D call. This CDR3 spans 13 amino acids. Germline CDR1 reads SGHVS; CDR2 reads FQNEAQ. Trimming shortened V by 0 bases and J by 4 bases, and 6 bases separated the two germline ends. As DNA, the CDR3 is TGTGCCAGCAGCTTAGCTGGGGTCACTGAAGCTTTCTTT. This codes for CASSLAGVTEAFF.

CDR3 nucleotides: TGTGCCAGCAACCCCGGGACTAGCCGTTACTACGAGCAGTACTTC. Its protein is CASNPGTSRYYEQYF. The chain couples TRBV6-2 or TRBV6-3 to TRBJ2-7, with 9 bases fitting TRBD2. J gave up 3 bases and V 7 bases, and 10 bases lay outside the gene matches. The CDR3 is 15 residues long. The germline CDR1 and CDR2 sequences are MNHEY and SVGEGT.

This clonotype was observed at least ten times. The V call is TRBV3-1, the J call TRBJ1-4; D might be TRBD1 (6 bases). The germline gives CDR1 LGHDT, CDR2 YNNKEL (reference sequence). The CDR3 has 15 residues. Trimming stripped 1 base from V and 0 bases from J, with 6 bases between. CDR3 nucleotide sequence: TGTGCCAGCAGCCAAGCAGGGGCAACTAATGAAAAACTGTTTTTT. As protein: CASSQAGATNEKLFF.

The chain joins TRBV29-1 to TRBJ2-7, with D possibly matching TRBD2 (5 bases). Germline CDR1 is SQVTM and CDR2 is ANQGSEA. V lost 7 bases to trimming and J lost 2 bases, with 9 bases between them. The CDR3 consists of 11 residues. CDR3 region: CSAGKTYEQYF. The DNA of the CDR3 is TGCAGCGCCGGGAAGACCTACGAGCAGTACTTC.

The chain is built from TRBV6-1 and TRBJ2-3; D remains ambiguous. The CDR3 loop spans 13 amino acids. Germline-derived CDR1 and CDR2 are MNHNS and SASEGT. V lost 3 bases, J lost 3 bases, and 7 bases lay in between. CDR3 protein: CASSDLRTDTQYF. For the CDR3, the DNA is TGTGCCAGCAGTGATCTGCGAACAGATACGCAGTATTTT.

This clonotype occurred a few times. This rearrangement joins TRBV6-2 or TRBV6-3 to TRBJ2-6, with 8 bases that match TRBD2. The germline CDR1 and CDR2 sequences are MNHEY and SVGEGT. Trimming cost V 5 bases and J 3 bases; bases outside gene matches: 3. The CDR3 is 15 amino acids. The CDR3 bases are TGTGCCAGCAGTCCGCTAGCGGGTGGGGCCAACGTCCTGACTTTC. Its translation: CASSPLAGGANVLTF.

This clonotype has just a few counts. The chain joins TRBV7-2 to TRBJ2-7; no firm D call. CDR1 and CDR2 (germline): SGHTA, FQGNSA. The CDR3 totals 12 residues. The V end lost 2 bases, the J end lost 5 bases, and 7 bases lay between the germline ends. The CDR3 is CASSLFGNEQYF. The CDR3 nucleotides read TGTGCCAGCAGCTTATTCGGTAACGAGCAGTACTTC.

Only a few counts were recorded for this clonotype. The chain uses TRBV12-3 or TRBV12-4 and TRBJ2-2; 8 nucleotides agree with TRBD1. The CDR3 contains 16 residues. The trim removed 6 bases at V and 6 bases at J, leaving 12 bases unmatched. The CDR3 loop is CASRLRGQALAGELFF. CDR3 in DNA: TGTGCCAGCAGGCTGAGGGGACAGGCTTTGGCCGGGGAGCTGTTTTTT.

This clonotype was observed a few times. This chain connects TRBV6-5 to TRBJ2-3; 7 bases agree with TRBD2. V shed 2 bases and J 4 bases; nucleotides not matched to a gene: 6. Germline loops: CDR1 MNHEY, CDR2 SVGAGI. The CDR3 has 15 amino acids. The CDR3 sequence: CASSYAGERADTQYF. CDR3 bases: TGTGCCAGCAGTTACGCGGGAGAGAGAGCAGATACGCAGTATTTT.

This clonotype was found many times. The chain combines TRBV20-1 with TRBJ1-1; D is unclear. Germline loops: CDR1 DFQATT, CDR2 SNEGSKA (reference sequence). CDR3 length equals 12 residues. V was trimmed by 7 bases and J by 1 base, leaving 10 bases between them. CDR3 DNA sequence: TGCAGTGTTCTCCACCAGAACACTGAAGCTTTCTTT. This sequence encodes CSVLHQNTEAFF.

This clonotype was found a few times. The chain couples TRBV3-1 to TRBJ2-7; D possibly matches TRBD1 or TRBD2 (5 bases each). Germline-derived CDR1 and CDR2 are LGHDT and YNNKEL (reference sequence). This CDR3 is 14 amino acids long. V lost 3 bases and J 3 bases, leaving 12 bases between the germline ends. CDR3 sequence: CASSHRGPLYEQYF. The CDR3 DNA is TGTGCCAGCAGCCACCGGGGACCTCTCTACGAGCAGTACTTC.

This clonotype was counted a few times. The gene calls are TRBV15 and TRBJ2-7, with 11 nucleotides matching TRBD1. Trimming cost V 8 bases and J 3 bases; bases outside gene matches: 6. Germline loops: CDR1 LNHNV, CDR2 YYDKDF (reference sequence). The CDR3 runs to 14 residues. The DNA of the CDR3 is TGTGCCACCGCCAGGGACAGGGGGTTCTACGAGCAGTACTTC. Protein product: CATARDRGFYEQYF.

This clonotype has a count of ten or more. This chain links TRBV29-1 with TRBJ2-3; D is possibly TRBD2 (6 bases). The CDR3 runs to 14 residues. Germline lookup yields CDR1 SQVTM and CDR2 ANQGSEA. The V end lost 6 bases, the J end lost 4 bases, and 17 bases lay between the germline ends. CDR3 DNA sequence: TGCAGCGTCCACCTAGCGCCGTCTTCAGATACGCAGTATTTT. Protein product: CSVHLAPSSDTQYF.

This chain joins TRBV12-3 or TRBV12-4 and TRBJ1-3; D ambiguous. V lost 7 bases, J lost 5 bases, and 15 bases lay in between. The CDR3 is 14 amino acids. CDR3 coding DNA: TGTGCCAGCATTCAGGAGTTTGGGCGAAACACCATATATTTT. Encoded protein: CASIQEFGRNTIYF.

The J gene is TRBJ2-3, the V gene TRBV5-1, with D perhaps being TRBD1 or TRBD2 (5 bases each). V was cut by 4 bases and J by 3 bases, with 18 bases left in between. CDR1 SGHRS and CDR2 YFSETQ come from the germline V gene. CDR3 length equals 16 residues. In nucleotides, the CDR3 is TGCGCCAGCAGCACAGACGGCATGAGGGGAACAGATACGCAGTATTTT. Its protein is CASSTDGMRGTDTQYF.

The sample holds a few counts of this clonotype. V and J are TRBV6-1 and TRBJ2-1; 11 positions match TRBD2. The CDR3 is made up of 16 amino acids. V lost 7 bases to trimming and J lost 1 base; unmatched junction nucleotides: 6. CDR1 and CDR2 from the germline V gene are MNHNS and SASEGT. The CDR3 sequence: CASNALAGGSYNEQFF. CDR3 sequence (DNA): TGTGCCAGCAACGCGCTAGCGGGAGGTTCCTACAATGAGCAGTTCTTC.

This clonotype came up a few times. The chain is built from TRBV11-2 and TRBJ2-3, with D tentatively TRBD2 (6 bases). This CDR3 region has 17 residues. Trimming removed 1 base at V and 2 bases at J, with 16 bases between. Per the germline V gene, CDR1 is SGHAT and CDR2 is FQNNGV. The CDR3: CASSLGRGTSNTDTQYF. The DNA for the CDR3 is TGTGCCAGCAGCTTAGGGCGGGGCACGAGCAACACAGATACGCAGTATTTT.

The genes are TRBV6-1 and TRBJ2-1, with TRBD2 matching 11 bases. The V segment lost 3 bases and the J segment 6 bases; nucleotides outside the gene matches: 4. The CDR3 covers 15 residues. The germline V gene has CDR1 MNHNS and CDR2 SASEGT. CDR3 nucleotides: TGTGCCAGCAGTGACCTAGCGGGAGGACGCAATGAGCAGTTCTTC. Encoded protein: CASSDLAGGRNEQFF.

The chain carries TRBV7-2 and TRBJ2-1; 7 bases are a match to TRBD2. The J segment lost 5 bases and the V segment lost 1 base, leaving 2 bases of the junction unmatched. Germline CDR1 SGHTA, CDR2 FQGNSA. This CDR3 is built from 14 residues. The CDR3 DNA is TGTGCCAGCAGCTTAGATCGGGGGGACAATGAGCAGTTCTTC. Protein product: CASSLDRGDNEQFF.

The chain employs TRBV3-1 and TRBJ2-7; 7 bases match TRBD1. The CDR3 extends over 15 amino acids. Trimming at V came to 4 bases and at J to 0 bases, leaving 6 bases not matched to a gene. Germline loops: CDR1 LGHDT, CDR2 YNNKEL (reference sequence). The CDR3 DNA reads TGTGCCAGCAGCCTACCGGGACAGAGCTCCTACGAGCAGTACTTC. It is translated as CASSLPGQSSYEQYF.

V and J are TRBV9 and TRBJ1-1; a possible D gene is TRBD1 (6 bases). The CDR3 totals 15 residues. Germline V gives CDR1 SGDLS, CDR2 YYNGEE. V shed 4 bases and J shed 0 bases, with 13 bases lying between them. The CDR3 DNA sequence: TGTGCCAGCAGCAAGGGGGGACTCATGAACACTGAAGCTTTCTTT. This codes for CASSKGGLMNTEAFF. Full variable domain (missing parts from reference TRBV9 and TRBJ1-1): DSGVTQTPKHLITATGQRVTLRCSPRSGDLSVYWYQQSLDQGLQFLIQYYNGEERAKGNILERFSAQQFPDLHSELNLSSLELGDSALYFCASSKGGLMNTEAFFGQGTRLTVV.

V usage is TRBV5-1 and J usage is TRBJ2-3; 8 bases agree with TRBD2. Trimming removed 1 base from V and 4 bases from J; junction bases left unmatched: 5. The CDR3 loop spans 15 amino acids. CDR1 and CDR2 (germline): SGHRS, YFSETQ. The CDR3 DNA reads TGCGCCAGCAGCTTGCTGCAGCGGGAGTCAGATACGCAGTATTTT. This sequence encodes CASSLLQRESDTQYF.

Notes on this clonotype: One base away lies a much larger clone, so this may be a sequencing read error. The V gene is TRBV4-2, the J gene TRBJ1-5; possible D gene TRBD1, 6 bases. Trimming left V 4 bases short and J 0 bases short, with 22 bases between. The CDR3 length is 19 residues. Per germline, CDR1 LGHNA and CDR2 YNFKEQ. The CDR3 DNA is TGTGCCAGCAGCCGACTGTACCGGCACAGGGTTTCTAGCAATCAGCCCCAGCATTTT. Residues: CASSRLYRHRVSSNQPQHF.